A single sample is the source of the 19 T cell receptor beta chains below, sequenced in a study of CD8+ T cells in alopecia areata. cDNA reverse transcribed from extracted RNA served as the sequencing template. Produced via immunoSEQ multiplex PCR; TCRdb's table is partial and in-frame only. The data hold more than 200,000 clones, with 66% observed a single time. The treatment: oral pan-JAK inhibitor, 5-10 mg twice daily. The source was CD4+ T cells sorted from blood, collected around week 42, from a patient treated with tofacitinib. These receptors originate from a human donor with alopecia areata.

The V gene is TRBV5-6, the J gene TRBJ2-5; 9 bases fit TRBD2. CDR1 and CDR2 from the germline V gene are SGHDT and YYEEEE. The CDR3 is made up of 16 amino acids. The J segment lost 5 bases and the V segment lost 0 bases, leaving 8 bases of the junction unmatched. The DNA of the CDR3 is TGTGCCAGCAGCTTGGGCCTAGCGGGGACCGGGGAGACCCAGTACTTC. This codes for CASSLGLAGTGETQYF. The complete variable domain, with remaining parts taken from reference TRBV5-6 and TRBJ2-5, reads DAGVTQSPTHLIKTRGQQVTLRCSPKSGHDTVSWYQQALGQGPQFIFQYYEEEERQRGNFPDRFSGHQFPNYSSELNVNALLLGDSALYLCASSLGLAGTGETQYFGPGTRLLVL.

The J gene is TRBJ2-3, the V gene TRBV5-1; D not resolved. Trimming took 0 bases from V and 2 from J, leaving 7 bases between them. This CDR3 spans 14 amino acids. Germline-derived CDR1 and CDR2 are SGHRS and YFSETQ. The CDR3 DNA is TGCGCCAGCAGCTTGGCGGTCTCCACAGATACGCAGTATTTT. Protein product: CASSLAVSTDTQYF.

The chain uses TRBV7-7 and TRBJ2-2, with a tentative D call TRBD2 (6 bases). The CDR3 has 15 amino acids. V shed 2 bases and J shed 4 bases, with 11 bases lying between them. Germline-derived CDR1 and CDR2 are SSHAT and FNYEAQ (reference sequence). DNA for the CDR3: TGTGCCAGCAGCTTACTAACCGGGGGCACCGGGGAGCTGTTTTTT. It encodes CASSLLTGGTGELFF.

This chain joins TRBV4-3 and TRBJ1-2, with 10 positions matching TRBD1. The CDR3 extends over 16 amino acids. V gave up 0 bases and J gave up 0 bases; unmatched junction bases: 1. The V gene's germline CDR1 is LGHNA and CDR2 YSLEER. The CDR3 protein is CASSQEGQGTNYGYTF. CDR3 DNA sequence: TGCGCCAGCAGCCAAGAGGGACAGGGGACTAACTATGGCTACACCTTC.

This chain connects TRBV29-1 to TRBJ2-5; 8 bases line up with TRBD1. Germline trimming cut 2 bases from V and 5 bases from J; bases unmatched to any gene: 13. The CDR3 sequence is 16 residues long. Germline V CDR1 and CDR2: SQVTM, ANQGSEA. CDR3 sequence reads: CSVEFSETGDWETQYF. As DNA, the CDR3 is TGCAGCGTTGAATTTTCCGAGACAGGGGATTGGGAGACCCAGTACTTC. The whole variable domain, filled in from reference TRBV29-1 and TRBJ2-5, reads SAVISQKPSRDICQRGTSLTIQCQVDSQVTMMFWYRQQPGQSLTLIATANQGSEATYESGFVIDKFPISRPNLTFSTLTVSNMSPEDSSIYLCSVEFSETGDWETQYFGPGTRLLVL.

The V call is TRBV6-6, the J call TRBJ2-2; tentatively, D is TRBD1 or TRBD2 (5 bases each). The CDR3 extends over 13 amino acids. Per the germline V gene, CDR1 is MNHNY and CDR2 is SVGAGI (reference sequence). Trimming removed 8 bases at V and 5 bases at J, with 12 bases between. This chain's CDR3 is CASETRETGELFF. For the CDR3, the DNA is TGTGCCAGCGAGACCAGGGAGACCGGGGAGCTGTTTTTT.

The rearrangement uses TRBV18 and TRBJ2-6; D not certain. The CDR3 covers 17 residues. Germline CDR1 KGHSH, CDR2 LQKENI. Trimming left V 3 bases short and J 0 bases short, with 12 bases between. DNA of the CDR3: TGTGCCAGCTCACCTCGAAACCAAGTCTCTGGGGCCAACGTCCTGACTTTC. Protein product: CASSPRNQVSGANVLTF.

This clone turned up a few times. The gene calls are TRBV29-1 and TRBJ2-1, with a possible D match to TRBD1 (6 bases). Per germline, CDR1 SQVTM and CDR2 ANQGSEA. With 7 bases removed from V and 6 bases from J, the gap between germline ends came to 19 bases. The CDR3 runs to 14 residues. The CDR3 here is CSAGQLLRINEQFF. CDR3 nucleotides: TGCAGCGCCGGACAGTTGCTGAGGATCAATGAGCAGTTCTTC.

As DNA, the CDR3 is TGTGCCAGCAGTCTACAGGGGACTACTGAAGCTTTCTTT. Translating it yields CASSLQGTTEAFF. This chain joins TRBV27 and TRBJ1-1; TRBD1 matches 7 bases. The CDR3 runs to 13 residues. V dropped 5 bases and J dropped 5; count of bases not matched to a gene: 5. Per the germline V gene, CDR1 is MNHEY and CDR2 is SMNVEV (reference sequence).

V usage is TRBV2 and J usage is TRBJ2-7, with TRBD1 identical over 9 bases. The CDR3 is made up of 13 amino acids. Germline lookup yields CDR1 SNHLY and CDR2 FYNNEI. V shed 4 bases, J shed 3 bases, and the junction held 1 base outside the gene matches. The CDR3 sequence is CASSGDRVYEQYF. DNA for the CDR3: TGTGCCAGCAGTGGGGACAGGGTCTACGAGCAGTACTTC.

This clone was recorded only once. The gene calls are TRBV2 and TRBJ2-3; D not resolved. Trimming removed 6 bases from V and 2 bases from J, with 15 bases in between. The CDR3 has 15 residues. Germline V CDR1 and CDR2: SNHLY, FYNNEI. The CDR3 sequence is CASSTDNSITDTQYF. The CDR3 DNA reads as TGTGCCAGCAGCACTGACAACTCTATCACAGATACGCAGTATTTT.

V and J are TRBV30 and TRBJ1-6, with a possible D match to TRBD1 (6 bases). The V end was cut by 5 bases, the J end by 10 bases, with 15 bases between. Germline values: CDR1 GTSNPN, CDR2 SVGIG (reference sequence). The CDR3 totals 13 residues. This CDR3 is CAWHRESDSPLHF. The CDR3, as DNA: TGTGCCTGGCACAGGGAATCGGACTCACCCCTCCACTTT.

This clone was seen just once. The rearrangement uses TRBV5-1 and TRBJ2-1; TRBD2 matches at 10 bases. This CDR3 has 14 residues. Germline CDR1 SGHRS, CDR2 YFSETQ. J gave up 5 bases and V 5 bases, and 4 bases lay outside the gene matches. The CDR3 DNA sequence: TGCGCCAGCAGAAGGCTAGCGGGGGACAATGAGCAGTTCTTC. Translated: CASRRLAGDNEQFF.

As to this clone: In the same sample, other DNA sequences code for this CDR3. This rearrangement joins TRBV28 to TRBJ2-7; no clear D gene. CDR3 size: 11 residues. V lost 6 bases, J lost 3 bases, and 6 bases lay in between. Germline V CDR1 and CDR2: MDHEN, SYDVKM. Here the CDR3 DNA reads TGTGCCAGCAGCCTAGACTACGAGCAGTACTTC. It yields the protein CASSLDYEQYF.

The V gene is TRBV6-6, the J gene TRBJ2-7, with D tentatively TRBD1 (6 bases). Germline V gives CDR1 MNHNY, CDR2 SVGAGI (reference sequence). Between the trimmed V and J ends, which lost 5 bases and 6 bases, there was a span of 20 bases. The CDR3 is 15 residues long. The CDR3 sequence: CASSVTFGGWGEQYF. CDR3 in DNA: TGTGCCAGCAGTGTAACATTTGGGGGCTGGGGCGAGCAGTACTTC.

This chain connects TRBV30 to TRBJ1-1; D unresolved. The CDR3 consists of 12 residues. V lost 5 bases and J lost 6, with 13 bases in between. Germline V gene data show CDR1 as GTSNPN and CDR2 as SVGIG (reference sequence). The CDR3 bases are TGTGCCTGGGGACGTGCGGGATCTGAAGCTTTCTTT. Translating gives CAWGRAGSEAFF.

This clone was picked up a small number of times. The chain combines TRBV7-9 with TRBJ2-1; perhaps TRBD1 as D (5 bases). The CDR3 sequence is 15 residues long. The germline gives CDR1 SEHNR, CDR2 FQNEAQ (reference sequence). The V end was cut by 3 bases, the J end by 9 bases, with 18 bases between. The CDR3 region has the DNA TGTGCCAGCAGCTTTCGCGTTTCAGGGTCGGGTGAGCAGTTCTTC. Translation gives CASSFRVSGSGEQFF.

The chain employs TRBV6-5 and TRBJ2-6, with D possibly being TRBD1 (7 bases). Germline V lookup: CDR1 MNHEY, CDR2 SVGAGI. Trimming stripped 5 bases from V and 0 bases from J, with 8 bases between. The CDR3 is made up of 15 amino acids. The CDR3, as DNA: TGTGCCAGCAGTCAGGGGGGCTCTGGGGCCAACGTCCTGACTTTC. Translating it yields CASSQGGSGANVLTF.

This clone has only one observation. V is TRBV25-1 and J is TRBJ1-2; D remains ambiguous. V lost 3 bases, J lost 7 bases, and 15 bases lay in between. CDR1 is MGHDK and CDR2 is SYGVNS in the germline V gene. The CDR3 loop spans 14 amino acids. As DNA, the CDR3 is TGTGCCAGCAGTGAGGAAGGCGGGAGCCGTGGCTACACCTTC. It encodes CASSEEGGSRGYTF.